This record looks at one T cell receptor beta chain sequence and its context. Its specificity is not known. The sample originates from a study of T cell repertoires and HLA-DP antigens. The wider study: CD4+ T cells were cocultured with HeLa cells expressing HLA-DP.

The ends were cut back, 8 bases at V and 2 bases at J, with 13 bases in the middle. This CDR3 has 13 residues. Germline V gene sequence: CDR1 MNHNS, CDR2 SASEGT. Overall study findings and caveats: Sorted CD137+ cells had clonality roughly 0.4 against both alloantigens, versus approximately 0.037 pre-culture. Responder cells were total CD4+ cells with a HeLa antigen-presenting system.

Deep-resolution sequencing targeted 150,000 to 250,000 T cell genomes in pre-culture CD4+ samples. Some clones are missing from TCRdb's copy, which holds only in-frame ones; the method was immunoSEQ multiplex PCR. The sample carries approximately 110,000 clones, over 90% recorded once. This receptor was identified in a woman between 18 and 29 years old in good health and CMV-seronegative. This chain uses TRBV6-1 with TRBJ2-7, with a weak D call TRBD2 (6 bases). Sequencing was carried out using CD4+ T cells from PBMCs. The CDR3 bases are TGTGCCAGCGAACGGGACTCCACCTACGAGCAGTACTTC. As protein: CASERDSTYEQYF.